A selection of T cell receptor beta chains follows, all from one sample in a study of cytomegalovirus exposure and HLA in healthy donors. Using immunoSEQ multiplex PCR, the repertoire was profiled, and TCRdb retains in-frame clones only, with some absent. The profile shows tens of thousands of clones, about 95% of them singletons. Sequenced input: PBMCs. These receptors were obtained from a man between 18 and 35 years old in good health and CMV-seronegative. Both conserved end residues are trimmed from each CDR3. Where a row states a size, it is once, few, many or the class of an expanded clone; other rows omit it.

size	J	V	CDR3
.	TRBJ1-5	TRBV18	ASSPILVRDNQPQH
.	TRBJ1-3	TRBV6-5	ASRPVRSGNTIY
.	TRBJ1-5	TRBV28	ASSLAYDGRTALPYSNQPQH
once	TRBJ1-2	TRBV5-1	ASSEGQNYGYT
.	TRBJ2-5	TRBV7-3	ASSLSTGGLETQY
.	TRBJ2-3	TRBV5-1	ASSLDASGGPSDTQY
.	TRBJ2-1	TRBV7-9	GSRGGDEQF
.	TRBJ2-7	TRBV6-5	ASSGVYEQY
once	TRBJ1-2	TRBV30	AWEEDGRRGYT
once	TRBJ2-7	TRBV5-6	ASSLYRDIAYEQY
.	TRBJ1-5	TRBV6-7	ATPEQGGLTCSNQPQH
.	TRBJ2-2	TRBV5-1	ASAGTVNTGELF
.	TRBJ1-2	TRBV19	ASRGEHYGYT
.	TRBJ1-2	TRBV7-2	ASSPTGLAYGYT
.	TRBJ2-7	TRBV5-4	ASSLGLAGNHYEQY
.	TRBJ1-2	TRBV28	ASSTQGSIFGYT
.	TRBJ1-5	TRBV7-8	ASSPDWEVVGYSNQPQH
.	TRBJ2-3	TRBV10-3	AISEEGTGGLSTDTQY
.	TRBJ1-2	TRBV30	AWSVGTGGAEGYT
.	TRBJ1-5	TRBV6-6	ASRIPAGNQPQH
.	TRBJ1-5	TRBV30	AWSTRGVHQPQH
.	TRBJ2-2	TRBV11-1	ASSKSTSGYTGELF